Listed here is a single T cell receptor (beta chain). Its target is not known. Regarding treatment: roughly ten-day PBMC culture with coronavirus spike peptide pools or control peptides (ViraFEST assay). This entry is derived from a study of vaccination and CD4 T cells after COVID-19. Researchers used the Oncomine TCR Beta short-read assay to sequence DNA from cultured CD4+ T cells. MiXCR, applied by TCRdb to the PCR reads, yields one record per CDR3 protein. Of about 9,700 distinct CDR3 sequences detected, around 70% appear once; the ten largest clones hold around 37%. Trimming stripped 3 bases from V and 0 bases from J, with 12 bases between. Germline CDR1 SEHNR, CDR2 FQNEAQ (reference sequence). The CDR3 is made up of 16 amino acids.

This TCR came from a human donor who had recovered from COVID-19. The chain links TRBV7-9 to TRBJ1-3; a possible D gene is TRBD1 (6 bases). The sample was CD4+ T cells from blood, cultured in vitro. The CDR3 DNA sequence: TGTGCCAGCAGCTTGGGGGGACACGTCTCTGGAAACACCATATATTTT. Its protein product is CASSLGGHVSGNTIYF.